The text below deals with one TCR beta chain. This CDR3 contains 15 residues. V was shortened by 3 bases and J by 7 bases, with 16 bases between the two germline ends. Looked up from germline, CDR1 is WNHNN and CDR2 is SYGVQD (reference sequence). Those enrolled, adults aged roughly 18 to 89 years, came from about two dozen US areas. Cohort 3 recovery required two negative PCRs, clearance, or symptom resolution. These data come from a study of blood T cell repertoires in COVID-19. Data came from immunoSEQ multiplex PCR; TCRdb stores just in-frame clones and leaves some out. In the table there are around 500,000 clones, roughly 90% of which are singletons.

This clonotype was sampled from a woman in her forties who had recovered from COVID-19. The source material was PBMCs or T cells enriched from blood (not recorded which). V gene TRBV10-1 combines with J gene TRBJ2-1; weak D call: TRBD2 (7 bases). The DNA for the CDR3 is TGCGCCAGCAGTGATCGTAGGGGGGGTAAGAATGAGCAGTTCTTC. Protein sequence: CASSDRRGGKNEQFF.